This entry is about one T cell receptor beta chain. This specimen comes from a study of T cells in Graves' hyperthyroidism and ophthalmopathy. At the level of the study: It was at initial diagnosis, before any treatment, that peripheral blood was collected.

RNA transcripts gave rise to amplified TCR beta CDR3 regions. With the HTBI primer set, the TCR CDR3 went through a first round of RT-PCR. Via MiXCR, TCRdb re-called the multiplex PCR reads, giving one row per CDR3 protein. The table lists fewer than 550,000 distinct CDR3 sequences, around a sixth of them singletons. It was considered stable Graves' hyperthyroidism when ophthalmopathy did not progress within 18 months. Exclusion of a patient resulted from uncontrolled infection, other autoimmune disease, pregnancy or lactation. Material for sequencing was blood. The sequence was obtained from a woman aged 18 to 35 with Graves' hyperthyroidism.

In DNA, the CDR3 is TGTGCCAGCAGTCCGGCGGGGGGGCGCGGCCCCAACAAAGCTTTCTTT. Its translation: CASSPAGGRGPNKAFF. This sequence joins TRBV28 and TRBJ1-1, with D possibly being TRBD1 (6 bases). V shed 5 bases and J shed 9 bases, with 25 bases lying between them. In germline, CDR1 is MDHEN, CDR2 SYDVKM. There are 16 residues in the CDR3.